This TCR beta chain was captured by sequencing in a study of blood T cell repertoires in COVID-19. At the level of the study: Sites across the United States, Italy and Spain contributed samples from acute and convalescent COVID-19. The analysed material was cDNA or gDNA that came from T cells, B-cell-depleted T cells, or PBMCs.

In the authors' methods: Amplification with reference gene primers provided the estimates of nucleated cell counts. Produced via immunoSEQ multiplex PCR; TCRdb's table is partial and in-frame only. D and trimming come from the DNA, and the V and J calls and clone size come from that table. Of approximately 120,000 clones listed, roughly 72% are singletons. The V and J ends lost 2 bases and 0 bases respectively, with 9 bases between them. CDR1 and CDR2 from the germline V gene are SGHNT and YYREEE (reference sequence). The CDR3 covers 15 residues. The Seattle patients joined while their infection was active and were tracked longitudinally afterward.

This sequence joins TRBV5-4 and TRBJ1-3; D perhaps matches TRBD1 (6 bases). Sample: peripheral blood. The receptor was isolated from a man older than 75 with COVID-19, enrolled during active disease. CDR3 sequence (DNA): TGTGCCAGCAGCTTAGGACAGAGCTCTGGAAACACCATATATTTT. It yields the protein CASSLGQSSGNTIYF.